Listed here are 3 T cell receptor beta chains from one sample, sequenced in a study of T cell changes during pregnancy in multiple sclerosis. The table came from immunoSEQ multiplex PCR; TCRdb's copy has only in-frame clones and leaves some out. The sample yields 40,000 to 50,000 clones, about 94% seen once. Source: CD8+ T cells from peripheral blood mononuclear cells, taken after pregnancy. These receptors were obtained from a female donor with multiple sclerosis, enrolled in a pregnancy study.

The CDR3 nucleotides are TGTGCCAGCAGCGCTATGGGAGGCTCCTACGAGCAGTACTTC. Its protein product is CASSAMGGSYEQYF. V usage is TRBV9 and J usage is TRBJ2-7; tentatively, D is TRBD2 (6 bases). The ends were cut back, 3 bases at V and 0 bases at J, with 10 bases in the middle. This CDR3 is 14 amino acids long. Germline loops: CDR1 SGDLS, CDR2 YYNGEE. The full variable domain, completed using reference TRBV9 and TRBJ2-7, is DSGVTQTPKHLITATGQRVTLRCSPRSGDLSVYWYQQSLDQGLQFLIQYYNGEERAKGNILERFSAQQFPDLHSELNLSSLELGDSALYFCASSAMGGSYEQYFGPGTRLTVT.

The J gene is TRBJ2-1, the V gene TRBV2, with unresolved D. The germline V and J ends were trimmed by 4 bases and 6 bases, with 13 bases remaining between them. The CDR3 is 14 residues long. From germline, CDR1 is SNHLY and CDR2 FYNNEI. CDR3 nucleotide sequence: TGTGCCAGCAGTGGTCCTGGCAGGTTCAATGAGCAGTTCTTC. Its translation is CASSGPGRFNEQFF.

This clone occurred a few times. This chain connects TRBV19 to TRBJ1-1, with a tentative D call TRBD1 (6 bases). CDR1 and CDR2 from the germline V gene are LNHDA and SQIVND (reference sequence). Trimming shortened V by 4 bases and J by 1 base, and 13 bases separated the two germline ends. The CDR3 length is 15 residues. The DNA for the CDR3 is TGTGCCAGTAGTACGCAGACAGGCCAGAACACTGAAGCTTTCTTT. Its translation: CASSTQTGQNTEAFF.